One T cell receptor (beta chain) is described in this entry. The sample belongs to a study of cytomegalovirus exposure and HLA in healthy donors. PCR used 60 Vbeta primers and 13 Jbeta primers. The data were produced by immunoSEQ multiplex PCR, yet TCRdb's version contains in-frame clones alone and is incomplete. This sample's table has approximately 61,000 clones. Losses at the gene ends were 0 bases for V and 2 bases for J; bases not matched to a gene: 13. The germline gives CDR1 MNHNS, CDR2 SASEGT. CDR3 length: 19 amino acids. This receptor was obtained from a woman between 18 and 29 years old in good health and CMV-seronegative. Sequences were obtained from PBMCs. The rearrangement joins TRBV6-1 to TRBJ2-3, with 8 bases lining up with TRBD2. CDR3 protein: CASSEASTFSGGHTDTQYF. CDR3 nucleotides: TGTGCCAGCAGTGAAGCGTCCACGTTCAGCGGGGGCCACACAGATACGCAGTATTTT.